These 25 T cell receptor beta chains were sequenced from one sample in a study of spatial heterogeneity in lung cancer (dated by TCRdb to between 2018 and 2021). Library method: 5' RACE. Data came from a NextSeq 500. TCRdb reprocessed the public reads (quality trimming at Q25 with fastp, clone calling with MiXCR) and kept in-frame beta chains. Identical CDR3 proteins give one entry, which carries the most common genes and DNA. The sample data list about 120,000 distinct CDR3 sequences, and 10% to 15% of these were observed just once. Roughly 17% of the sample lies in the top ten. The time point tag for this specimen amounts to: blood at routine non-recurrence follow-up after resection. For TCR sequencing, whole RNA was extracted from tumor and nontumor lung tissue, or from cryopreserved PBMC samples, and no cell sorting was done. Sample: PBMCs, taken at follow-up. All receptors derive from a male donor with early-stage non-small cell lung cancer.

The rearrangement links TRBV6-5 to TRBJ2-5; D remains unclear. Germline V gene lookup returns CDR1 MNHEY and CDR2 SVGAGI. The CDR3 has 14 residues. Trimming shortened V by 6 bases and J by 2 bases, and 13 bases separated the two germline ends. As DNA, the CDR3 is TGTGCCAGCAGGGGTAGCATGCCGCAAGAGACCCAGTACTTC. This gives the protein CASRGSMPQETQYF.

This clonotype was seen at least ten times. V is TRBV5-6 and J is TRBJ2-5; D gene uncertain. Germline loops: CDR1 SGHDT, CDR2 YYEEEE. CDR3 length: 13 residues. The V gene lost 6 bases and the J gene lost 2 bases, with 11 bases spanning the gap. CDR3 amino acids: CASTLTHQETQYF. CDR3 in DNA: TGTGCCAGCACCCTGACACATCAAGAGACCCAGTACTTC.

The CDR3 region has the DNA TGTGCCAGCAGCCAATATGAGCAGTTCTTC. Translation: CASSQYEQFF. V usage is TRBV16 and J usage is TRBJ2-1; D is unresolved. This CDR3 has 10 amino acids. Trimming took 1 base from V and 8 from J, leaving 0 bases between them. Germline CDR1 KGHSY, CDR2 FQNENV. The full variable domain, with the rest looked up from reference TRBV16 and TRBJ2-1, is GEEVAQTPKHLVRGEGQKAKLYCAPIKGHSYVFWYQQVLKNEFKFLISFQNENVFDETGMPKERFSAKCLPNSPCSLEIQATKLEDSAVYFCASSQYEQFFGPGTRLTVL.

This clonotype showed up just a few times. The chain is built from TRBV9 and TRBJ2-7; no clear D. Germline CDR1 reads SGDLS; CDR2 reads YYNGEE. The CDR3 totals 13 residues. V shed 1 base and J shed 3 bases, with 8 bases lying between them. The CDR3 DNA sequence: TGTGCCAGCAGCGTATCGGATCACTACGAGCAGTACTTC. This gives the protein CASSVSDHYEQYF.

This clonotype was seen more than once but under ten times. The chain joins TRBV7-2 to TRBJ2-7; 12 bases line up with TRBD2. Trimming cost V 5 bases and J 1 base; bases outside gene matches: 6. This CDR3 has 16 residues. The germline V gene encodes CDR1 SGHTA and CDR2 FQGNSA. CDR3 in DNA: TGTGCCAGCAGCCCAAGGACTAGCGGGGTGTCCTACGAGCAGTACTTC. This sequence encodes CASSPRTSGVSYEQYF.

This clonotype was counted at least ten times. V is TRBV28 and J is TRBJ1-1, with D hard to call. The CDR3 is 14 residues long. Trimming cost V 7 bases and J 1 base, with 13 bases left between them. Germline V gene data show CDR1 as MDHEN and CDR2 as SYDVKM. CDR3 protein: CASTTGTKNTEAFF. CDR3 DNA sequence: TGTGCCAGCACTACGGGCACCAAGAACACTGAAGCTTTCTTT.

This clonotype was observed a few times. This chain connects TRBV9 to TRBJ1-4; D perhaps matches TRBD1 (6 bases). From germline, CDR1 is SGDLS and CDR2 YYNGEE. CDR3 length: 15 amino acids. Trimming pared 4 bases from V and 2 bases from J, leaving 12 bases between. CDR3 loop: CASSPQGYTNEKLFF. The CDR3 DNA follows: TGTGCCAGCAGCCCTCAGGGGTACACTAATGAAAAACTGTTTTTT.

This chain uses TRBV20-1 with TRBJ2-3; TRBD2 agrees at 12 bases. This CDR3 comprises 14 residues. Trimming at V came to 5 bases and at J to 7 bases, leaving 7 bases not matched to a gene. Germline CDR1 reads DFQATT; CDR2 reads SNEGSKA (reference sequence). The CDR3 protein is CSASTSGGTYTQYF. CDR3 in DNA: TGCAGTGCTTCCACTAGCGGGGGGACCTATACGCAGTATTTT.

CDR3 bases: TGTGCCAGCAGTGCGAGACAGGGGTCGAACACCGGGGAGCTGTTTTTT. Translated, it gives CASSARQGSNTGELFF. The chain couples TRBV25-1 to TRBJ2-2; 8 nucleotides align to TRBD1. V gave up 4 bases and J gave up 0 bases; unmatched junction bases: 4. CDR1 is MGHDK, CDR2 SYGVNS, per germline. CDR3 size: 16 residues.

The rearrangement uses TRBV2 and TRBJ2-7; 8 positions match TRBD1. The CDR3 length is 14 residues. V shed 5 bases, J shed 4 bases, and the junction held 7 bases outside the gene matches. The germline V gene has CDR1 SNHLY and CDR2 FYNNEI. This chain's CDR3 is CASSTLDRAYEQYF. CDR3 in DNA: TGTGCCAGCAGTACTTTGGACAGGGCTTACGAGCAGTACTTC.

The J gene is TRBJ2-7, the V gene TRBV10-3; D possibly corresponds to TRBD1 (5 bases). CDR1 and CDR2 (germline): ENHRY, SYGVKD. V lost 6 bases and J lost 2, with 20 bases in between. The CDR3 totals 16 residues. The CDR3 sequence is CAISQVLRTQAYEQYF. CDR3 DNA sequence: TGTGCCATCAGCCAAGTACTTAGGACACAAGCCTACGAGCAGTACTTC.

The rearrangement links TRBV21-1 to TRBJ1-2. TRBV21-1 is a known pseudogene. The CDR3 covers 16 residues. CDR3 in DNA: TGTGCCAGCAGCCACGAGAACCCGACGGATATCTATGGCTACACCTTC. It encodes CASSHENPTDIYGYTF.

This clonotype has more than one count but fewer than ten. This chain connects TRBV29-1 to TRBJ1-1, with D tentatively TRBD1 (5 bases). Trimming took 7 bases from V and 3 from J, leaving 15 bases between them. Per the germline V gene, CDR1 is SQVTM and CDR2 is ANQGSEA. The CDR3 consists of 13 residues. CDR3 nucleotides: TGCAGCGCTGGGGGGGGTACCGACACTGAAGCTTTCTTT. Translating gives CSAGGGTDTEAFF.

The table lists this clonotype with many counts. CDR3 DNA: TGCGCCAGCAGCCAAGATAAGCGTTCAGATACGCAGTATTTT. Amino acids: CASSQDKRSDTQYF. The rearrangement uses TRBV4-3 and TRBJ2-3; unclear D gene. CDR3 length equals 14 residues. Trimming shortened V by 0 bases and J by 4 bases, and 8 bases separated the two germline ends. CDR1 is LGHNA and CDR2 is YSLEER in the germline V gene.

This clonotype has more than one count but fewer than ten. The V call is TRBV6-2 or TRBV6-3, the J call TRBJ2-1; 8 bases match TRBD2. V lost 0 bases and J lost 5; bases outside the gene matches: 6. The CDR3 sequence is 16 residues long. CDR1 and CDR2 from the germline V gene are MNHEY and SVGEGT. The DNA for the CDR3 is TGTGCCAGCAGTTACTCGGGCATAGCGGGAAACAATGAGCAGTTCTTC. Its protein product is CASSYSGIAGNNEQFF.

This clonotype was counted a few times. This chain's CDR3 is CASSIMGQDTDTQYF. The CDR3 bases are TGTGCCAGTAGTATAATGGGACAAGACACAGATACGCAGTATTTT. V and J are TRBV19 and TRBJ2-3; possibly TRBD1 for D (6 bases). Looked up from germline, CDR1 is LNHDA and CDR2 is SQIVND (reference sequence). Trimming took off 2 bases at V and 2 bases at J, with 11 bases between the two ends. The CDR3 length is 15 residues. The full variable domain, with the rest looked up from reference TRBV19 and TRBJ2-3, is DGGITQSPKYLFRKEGQNVTLSCEQNLNHDAMYWYRQDPGQGLRLIYYSQIVNDFQKGDIAEGYSVSREKKESFPLTVTSAQKNPTAFYLCASSIMGQDTDTQYFGPGTRLTVL.

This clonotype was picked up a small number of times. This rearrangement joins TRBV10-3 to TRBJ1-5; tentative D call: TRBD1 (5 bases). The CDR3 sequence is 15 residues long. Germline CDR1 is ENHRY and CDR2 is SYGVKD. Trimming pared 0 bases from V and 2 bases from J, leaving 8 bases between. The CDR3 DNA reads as TGTGCCATCAGTGAGTCGACGGGGGGCAATCAGCCCCAGCATTTT. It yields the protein CAISESTGGNQPQHF.

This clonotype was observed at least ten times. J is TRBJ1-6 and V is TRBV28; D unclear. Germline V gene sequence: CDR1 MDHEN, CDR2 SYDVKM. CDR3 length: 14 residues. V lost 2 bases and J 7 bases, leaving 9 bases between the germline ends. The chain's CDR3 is CASSLRSMNSPLHF. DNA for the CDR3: TGTGCCAGCAGTTTAAGGTCCATGAATTCACCCCTCCACTTT.

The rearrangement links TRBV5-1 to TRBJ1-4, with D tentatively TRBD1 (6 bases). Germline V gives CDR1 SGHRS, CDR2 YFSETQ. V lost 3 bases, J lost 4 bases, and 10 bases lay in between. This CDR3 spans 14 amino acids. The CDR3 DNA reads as TGCGCCAGCAGCTCGGGACATTTTAATGAAAAACTGTTTTTT. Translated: CASSSGHFNEKLFF.

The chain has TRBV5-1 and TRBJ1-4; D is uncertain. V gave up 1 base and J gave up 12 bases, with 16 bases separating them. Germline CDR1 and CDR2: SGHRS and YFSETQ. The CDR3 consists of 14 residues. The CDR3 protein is CASSLLGVGTELFF. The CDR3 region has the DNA TGCGCCAGCAGCTTGCTTGGGGTCGGTACGGAACTGTTTTTT.

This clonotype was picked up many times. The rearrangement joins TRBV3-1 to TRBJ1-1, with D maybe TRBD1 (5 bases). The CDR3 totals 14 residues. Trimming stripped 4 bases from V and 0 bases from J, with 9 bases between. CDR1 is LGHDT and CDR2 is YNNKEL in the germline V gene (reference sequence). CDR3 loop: CASSPTAMNTEAFF. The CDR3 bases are TGTGCCAGCAGCCCGACAGCCATGAACACTGAAGCTTTCTTT. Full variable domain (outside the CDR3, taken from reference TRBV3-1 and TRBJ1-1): DTAVSQTPKYLVTQMGNDKSIKCEQNLGHDTMYWYKQDSKKFLKIMFSYNNKELIINETVPNRFSPKSPDKAHLNLHINSLELGDSAVYFCASSPTAMNTEAFFGQGTRLTVV.

The DNA for the CDR3 is TGTGCCAGCAGCCATTTGCGGGAGACCCAGTACTTC. The encoded protein is CASSHLRETQYF. This chain links TRBV7-6 with TRBJ2-5; the D is unclear. Germline CDR1 and CDR2: SGHVS and FNYEAQ. The CDR3 sequence is 12 residues long. With 5 bases removed from V and 5 bases from J, the gap between germline ends came to 9 bases.

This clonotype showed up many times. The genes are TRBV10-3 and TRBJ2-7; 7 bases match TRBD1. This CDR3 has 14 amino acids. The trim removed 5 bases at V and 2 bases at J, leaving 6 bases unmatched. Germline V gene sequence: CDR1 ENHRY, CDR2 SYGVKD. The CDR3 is CAISNRGPTYEQYF. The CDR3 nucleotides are TGTGCCATCAGTAACAGGGGTCCTACCTACGAGCAGTACTTC.

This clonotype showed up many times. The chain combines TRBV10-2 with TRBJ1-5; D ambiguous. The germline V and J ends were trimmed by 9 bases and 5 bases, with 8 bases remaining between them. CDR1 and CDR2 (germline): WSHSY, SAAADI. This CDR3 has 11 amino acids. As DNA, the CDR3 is TGCGCCAGGCCGAGAGATCAGCCCCAGCATTTT. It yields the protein CARPRDQPQHF.

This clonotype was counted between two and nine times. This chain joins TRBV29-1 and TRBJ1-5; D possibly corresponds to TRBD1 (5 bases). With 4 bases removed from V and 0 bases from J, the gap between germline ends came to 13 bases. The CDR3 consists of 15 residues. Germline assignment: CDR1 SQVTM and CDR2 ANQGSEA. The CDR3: CSVAQGTDSNQPQHF. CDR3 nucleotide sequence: TGCAGCGTTGCCCAAGGGACGGATAGCAATCAGCCCCAGCATTTT. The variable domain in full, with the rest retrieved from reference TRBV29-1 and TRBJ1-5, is SAVISQKPSRDICQRGTSLTIQCQVDSQVTMMFWYRQQPGQSLTLIATANQGSEATYESGFVIDKFPISRPNLTFSTLTVSNMSPEDSSIYLCSVAQGTDSNQPQHFGDGTRLSIL.